This T cell receptor (beta chain) emerged from a study of blood T cell repertoires in COVID-19. At the level of the study: COVID-19 samples collected from the United States, Italy and Spain covered acute and convalescent phases. The analysed material was cDNA or gDNA that came from T cells, B-cell-depleted T cells, or PBMCs.

The CDR3 extends over 15 amino acids. In germline, CDR1 is KGHSH, CDR2 LQKENI. V gave up 1 base and J gave up 7 bases, with 13 bases separating them. Authors' analysis steps: Scientists estimated how many nucleated cells there were by amplifying reference gene primers. Only in-frame clones appear in the TCRdb table, and some are missing; sequencing was by immunoSEQ multiplex PCR. Clonal size and the V and J genes are those of that table, whereas D and trimming came from the DNA. The sample has roughly 240,000 clones; more than 75% are singletons. The sequence was collected from a woman in her sixties or seventies who had recovered from COVID-19. The V call is TRBV18, the J call TRBJ1-4, with D possibly TRBD1 on 5 matching bases. Sequences were obtained from peripheral blood. This chain's CDR3 is CASSPLNRQSEKLFF. DNA of the CDR3: TGTGCCAGCTCACCACTCAACAGGCAGAGTGAAAAACTGTTTTTT.